Sequencing of this TCR beta chain was carried out in a study of CD8+ T cells in alopecia areata. General observations from the study: Tofacitinib significantly brought down scalp clonality and expanded CD8+ clones among top 100.

This CDR3 is 17 amino acids long. With 5 bases clipped from V and 0 bases from J, the junction kept 8 bases outside the gene matches. Germline-derived CDR1 and CDR2 are SEHNR and FQNEAQ (reference sequence). This clone was seen a few times. The antigen remains unidentified. After isolation, RNA underwent reverse transcription to generate cDNA as the sequencing template. The data were produced by immunoSEQ multiplex PCR, yet TCRdb's version contains in-frame clones alone and is incomplete. The sample consists of 120,000 to 150,000 clones, around four fifths of them appearing once. Treatment here: oral pan-JAK inhibitor, 5-10 mg twice daily.

The source was CD8+ T cells sorted from blood, collected at week 4, from a patient treated with tofacitinib. The clonotype originates from a human donor with alopecia areata. This chain links TRBV7-9 with TRBJ2-2; 8 bases match TRBD1. The CDR3 here is CASSPSDRGPNTGELFF. The CDR3 nucleotides read TGTGCCAGCAGCCCGAGTGACAGGGGCCCGAACACCGGGGAGCTGTTTTTT.